This TCR beta chain comes out of a study of cytomegalovirus exposure and HLA in healthy donors. PCR was performed using 60 Vbeta and 13 Jbeta primers. Measured with immunoSEQ multiplex PCR; TCRdb has only the in-frame clones, and not every one. The sample consists of some 270,000 clones, around 90% of them appearing once. Germline lookup yields CDR1 SGHDN and CDR2 FVKESK. V was pared by 0 bases and J by 10 bases, with 9 bases between. CDR3 length: 12 residues. Sequenced: PBMCs. This TCR derives from a girl aged 2 to 10 in good health and CMV-seronegative. This sequence joins TRBV14 and TRBJ1-1; no clear D. The CDR3 nucleotides read TGTGCCAGCAGCCAAGACGACTCCTCAGCTTTCTTT. Amino acids: CASSQDDSSAFF.